The 9 T cell receptor beta chains below all came from one sample that was sequenced in a study of Ad26.COV2.S vaccination and SARS-CoV-2 variants. Treatment reported: over 15 received Ad26.COV2.S at low or high dose, single or two shots; about 5 received placebo; per-sample allocation not given. The samples date from day 63 after the first vaccine or placebo injection. Method: immunoSEQ multiplex PCR; TCRdb's copy keeps in-frame clones and lacks some. The table includes about 350,000 clones, 75% to 90% detected once. Sequencing used peripheral blood, obtained in a trial of Ad26.COV2.S vaccine versus placebo. The receptors here all came from a person aged 18-60 years who received the Ad26.COV2.S COVID-19 vaccine or a placebo.

The J gene is TRBJ1-2, the V gene TRBV24-1; D not resolved. Germline V gene data show CDR1 as KGHDR and CDR2 as SFDVKD. This CDR3 has 14 amino acids. The germline V and J ends were trimmed by 5 bases and 2 bases, with 11 bases remaining between them. The CDR3 protein is CATSARTENYGYTF. CDR3 bases: TGTGCCACCAGTGCCAGGACCGAGAACTATGGCTACACCTTC.

This chain connects TRBV7-2 to TRBJ2-3; D is ambiguous. Germline-derived CDR1 and CDR2 are SGHTA and FQGNSA. This CDR3 is built from 15 residues. V lost 3 bases, J lost 2 bases, and 12 bases lay in between. The CDR3 loop is CASSFWQGATDTQYF. The CDR3 DNA sequence: TGTGCCAGCAGCTTCTGGCAAGGAGCCACAGATACGCAGTATTTT.

This chain connects TRBV19 to TRBJ1-2; the match to TRBD1 covers 7 bases. With 8 bases clipped from V and 1 base from J, the junction kept 4 bases outside the gene matches. CDR1 and CDR2 (germline): LNHDA, SQIVND (reference sequence). The CDR3 has 13 amino acids. The CDR3 spells CASLGDSNYGYTF. CDR3 nucleotide sequence: TGTGCCAGTCTCGGGGACAGTAACTATGGCTACACCTTC.

CDR3 sequence reads: CASSYSGRTGELFF. CDR3 nucleotide sequence: TGTGCCAGCAGTTACTCAGGGCGCACCGGGGAGCTGTTTTTT. The chain joins TRBV6-2 or TRBV6-3 to TRBJ2-2; no clear D gene. The CDR3 totals 14 residues. CDR1 is MNHEY, CDR2 SVGEGT, per germline. The V end lost 0 bases, the J end lost 4 bases, and 6 bases lay between the germline ends.

To note about this clone: Other DNA sequences in the sample encode the same CDR3. This chain links TRBV4-3 with TRBJ1-5; unclear D gene. The V end was cut by 0 bases, the J end by 4 bases, with 4 bases between. The CDR3 runs 13 residues. Germline V gives CDR1 LGHNA, CDR2 YSLEER. CDR3 sequence reads: CASSQDRNQPQHF. CDR3 in DNA: TGCGCCAGCAGCCAAGACAGGAATCAGCCCCAGCATTTT.

This clone appeared a single time. The chain employs TRBV28 and TRBJ2-7; no reliable D call. Trimming pared 2 bases from V and 6 bases from J, leaving 11 bases between. Germline CDR1 and CDR2: MDHEN and SYDVKM. The CDR3 covers 13 residues. For the CDR3, the DNA is TGTGCCAGCAGTTTACACGACTGGGGCGAGCAGTACTTC. It specifies CASSLHDWGEQYF.

V is TRBV7-9 and J is TRBJ1-1; no definite D call. From germline, CDR1 is SEHNR and CDR2 FQNEAQ (reference sequence). With 1 base removed from V and 1 base from J, the gap between germline ends came to 7 bases. CDR3 length: 14 amino acids. The CDR3 is CASSLENRNTEAFF. CDR3 bases: TGTGCCAGCAGCTTAGAAAACAGGAACACTGAAGCTTTCTTT.

The V and J genes are TRBV5-4 and TRBJ2-7; 9 bases fit TRBD1. Germline V lookup: CDR1 SGHNT, CDR2 YYREEE (reference sequence). The CDR3 totals 14 residues. V shed 4 bases, J shed 5 bases, and the junction held 7 bases outside the gene matches. The CDR3 region has the DNA TGTGCCAGCAGCACGGGACAGGGTACCAACGAGCAGTACTTC. It translates to CASSTGQGTNEQYF. The full variable domain, with the rest looked up from reference TRBV5-4 and TRBJ2-7, is ETGVTQSPTHLIKTRGQQVTLRCSSQSGHNTVSWYQQALGQGPQFIFQYYREEENGRGNFPPRFSGLQFPNYSSELNVNALELDDSALYLCASSTGQGTNEQYFGPGTRLTVT.

CDR3 loop: CAWSLGRGYEQYF. The CDR3 DNA follows: TGTGCCTGGAGTCTCGGGAGGGGCTACGAGCAGTACTTC. The V gene is TRBV30, the J gene TRBJ2-7; TRBD2 agrees at 8 bases. The CDR3 totals 13 residues. The V gene end was trimmed by 2 bases and the J gene end by 3 bases; junction bases not matched to a gene: 3. The germline V gene encodes CDR1 GTSNPN and CDR2 SVGIG (reference sequence).